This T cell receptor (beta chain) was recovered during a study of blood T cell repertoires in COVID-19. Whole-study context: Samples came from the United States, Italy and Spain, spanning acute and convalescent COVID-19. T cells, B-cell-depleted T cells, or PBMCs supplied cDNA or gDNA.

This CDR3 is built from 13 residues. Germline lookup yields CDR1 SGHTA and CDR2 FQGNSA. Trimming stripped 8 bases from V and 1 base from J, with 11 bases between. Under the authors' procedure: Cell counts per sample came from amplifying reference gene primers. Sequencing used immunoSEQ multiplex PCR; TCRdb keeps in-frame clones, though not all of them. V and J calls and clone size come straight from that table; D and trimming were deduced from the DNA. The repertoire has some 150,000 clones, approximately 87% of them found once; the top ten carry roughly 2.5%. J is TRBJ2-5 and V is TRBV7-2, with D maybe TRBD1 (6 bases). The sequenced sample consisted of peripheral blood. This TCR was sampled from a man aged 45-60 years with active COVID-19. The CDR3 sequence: CASAPTGQETQYF. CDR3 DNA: TGTGCCAGCGCCCCGACAGGCCAAGAGACCCAGTACTTC. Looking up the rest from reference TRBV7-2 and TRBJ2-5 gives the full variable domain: GAGVSQSPSNKVTEKGKDVELRCDPISGHTALYWYRQSLGQGLEFLIYFQGNSAPDKSGLPSDRFSAERTGGSVSTLTIQRTQQEDSAVYLCASAPTGQETQYFGPGTRLLVL.